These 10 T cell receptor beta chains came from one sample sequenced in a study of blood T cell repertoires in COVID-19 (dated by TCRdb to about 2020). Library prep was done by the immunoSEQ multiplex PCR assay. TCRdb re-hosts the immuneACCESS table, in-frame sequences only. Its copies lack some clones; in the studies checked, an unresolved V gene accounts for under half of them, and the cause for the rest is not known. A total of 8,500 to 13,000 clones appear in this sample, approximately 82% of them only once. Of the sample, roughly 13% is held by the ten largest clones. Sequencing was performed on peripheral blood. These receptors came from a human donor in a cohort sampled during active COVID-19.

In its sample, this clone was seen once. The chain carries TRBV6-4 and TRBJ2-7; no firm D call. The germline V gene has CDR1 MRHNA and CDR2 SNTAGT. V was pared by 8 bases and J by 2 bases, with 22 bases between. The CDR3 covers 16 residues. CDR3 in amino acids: CASSAQPGSGAYEQYF. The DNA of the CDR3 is TGTGCCAGCTCGGCCCAGCCGGGTTCCGGCGCCTACGAGCAGTACTTC.

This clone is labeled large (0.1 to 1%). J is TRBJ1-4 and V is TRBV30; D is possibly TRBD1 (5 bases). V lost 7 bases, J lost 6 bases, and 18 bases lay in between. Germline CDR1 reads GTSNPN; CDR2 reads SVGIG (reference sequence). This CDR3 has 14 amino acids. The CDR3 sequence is CAFPRGEEDEKLFF. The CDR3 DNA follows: TGTGCCTTTCCCCGAGGGGAGGAAGATGAAAAACTGTTTTTT.

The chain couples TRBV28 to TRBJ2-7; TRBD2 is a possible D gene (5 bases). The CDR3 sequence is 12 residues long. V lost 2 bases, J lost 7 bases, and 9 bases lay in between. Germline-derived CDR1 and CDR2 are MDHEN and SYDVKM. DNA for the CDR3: TGTGCCAGCAGTTTACCTCAGCGGGAGCAGTACTTC. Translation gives CASSLPQREQYF.

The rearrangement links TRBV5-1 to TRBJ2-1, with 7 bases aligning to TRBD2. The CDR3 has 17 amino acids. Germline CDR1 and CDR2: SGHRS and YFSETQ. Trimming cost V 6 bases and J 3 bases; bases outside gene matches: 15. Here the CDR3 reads CASTWGGRAFDYNEQFF. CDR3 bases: TGCGCCAGCACATGGGGTGGGAGGGCTTTTGACTACAATGAGCAGTTCTTC.

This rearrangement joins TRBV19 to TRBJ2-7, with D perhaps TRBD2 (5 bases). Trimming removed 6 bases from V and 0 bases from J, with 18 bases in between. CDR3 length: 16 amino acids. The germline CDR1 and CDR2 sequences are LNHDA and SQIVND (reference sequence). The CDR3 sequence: CASSTSLGVNSYEQYF. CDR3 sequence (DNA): TGTGCCAGTAGCACATCGCTCGGGGTCAACTCCTACGAGCAGTACTTC. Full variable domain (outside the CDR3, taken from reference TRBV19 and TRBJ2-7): DGGITQSPKYLFRKEGQNVTLSCEQNLNHDAMYWYRQDPGQGLRLIYYSQIVNDFQKGDIAEGYSVSREKKESFPLTVTSAQKNPTAFYLCASSTSLGVNSYEQYFGPGTRLTVT.

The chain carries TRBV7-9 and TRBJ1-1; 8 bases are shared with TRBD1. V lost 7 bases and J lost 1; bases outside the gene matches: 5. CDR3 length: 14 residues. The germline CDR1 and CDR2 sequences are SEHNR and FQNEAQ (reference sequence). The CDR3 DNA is TGTGCCAGCACCCTGGGACAGGAGAACACTGAAGCTTTCTTT. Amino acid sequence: CASTLGQENTEAFF.

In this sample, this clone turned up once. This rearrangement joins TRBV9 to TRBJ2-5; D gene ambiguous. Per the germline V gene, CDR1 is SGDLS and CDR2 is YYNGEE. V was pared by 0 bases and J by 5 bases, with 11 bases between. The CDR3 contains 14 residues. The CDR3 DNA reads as TGTGCCAGCAGCGTAGAAGCCGCGAGGGAGACCCAGTACTTC. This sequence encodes CASSVEAARETQYF.

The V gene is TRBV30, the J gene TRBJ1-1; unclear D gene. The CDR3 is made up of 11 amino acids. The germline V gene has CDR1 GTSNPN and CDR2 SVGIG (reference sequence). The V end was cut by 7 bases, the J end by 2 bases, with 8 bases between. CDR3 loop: CASFLNTEAFF. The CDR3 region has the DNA TGTGCCTCCTTCTTAAACACTGAAGCTTTCTTT.

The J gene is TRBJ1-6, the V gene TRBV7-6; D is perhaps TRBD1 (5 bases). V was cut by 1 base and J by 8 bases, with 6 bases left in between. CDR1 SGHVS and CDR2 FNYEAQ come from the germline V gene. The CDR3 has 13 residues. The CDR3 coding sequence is TGTGCCAGCAGCTTAGGGGGCGATTCACCCCTCCACTTT. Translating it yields CASSLGGDSPLHF.

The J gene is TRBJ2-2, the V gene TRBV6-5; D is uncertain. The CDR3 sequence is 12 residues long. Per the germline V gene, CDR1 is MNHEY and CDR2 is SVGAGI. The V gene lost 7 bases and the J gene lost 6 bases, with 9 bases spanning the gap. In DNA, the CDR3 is TGTGCCAGCACTAGAGGTGCCGGGGAGCTGTTTTTT. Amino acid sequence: CASTRGAGELFF.